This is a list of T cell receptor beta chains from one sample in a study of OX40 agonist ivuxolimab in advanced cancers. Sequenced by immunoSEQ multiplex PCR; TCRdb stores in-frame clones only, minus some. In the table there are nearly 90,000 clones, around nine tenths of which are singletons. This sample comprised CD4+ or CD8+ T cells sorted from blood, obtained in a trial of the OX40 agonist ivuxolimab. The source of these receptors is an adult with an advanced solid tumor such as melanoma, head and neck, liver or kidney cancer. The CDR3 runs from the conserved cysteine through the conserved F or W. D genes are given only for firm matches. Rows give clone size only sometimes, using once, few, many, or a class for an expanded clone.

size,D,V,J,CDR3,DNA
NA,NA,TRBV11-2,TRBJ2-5,CASSSLTASIETQYF,TGTGCCAGCAGCTCCCTCACGGCCTCCATAGAGACCCAGTACTTC
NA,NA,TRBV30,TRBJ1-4,CAWSETGVKLFF,TGTGCCTGGAGTGAGACAGGTGTAAAACTGTTTTTT
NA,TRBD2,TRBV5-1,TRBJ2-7,CASSLGLAVYEQYF,TGCGCCAGCAGCTTGGGACTAGCGGTGTACGAGCAGTACTTC
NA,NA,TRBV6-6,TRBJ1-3,CASRPRGPGGTIYF,TGTGCCAGCAGACCCCGGGGGCCGGGGGGCACCATATATTTT
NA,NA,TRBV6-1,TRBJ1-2,CASSEGGYTF,TGTGCCAGCAGTGAAGGGGGCTACACCTTC
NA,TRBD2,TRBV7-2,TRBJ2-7,CASRDQVASGIEQYF,TGTGCCAGCAGGGATCAGGTAGCAAGCGGGATTGAGCAGTACTTC
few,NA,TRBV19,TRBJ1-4,CASSIPGRGQEKLFF,TGTGCCAGTAGTATCCCCGGCAGGGGACAAGAAAAACTGTTTTTT
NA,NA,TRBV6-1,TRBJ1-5,CASSAGARNQPQHF,TGTGCCAGCAGCGCCGGGGCCCGCAATCAGCCCCAGCATTTT
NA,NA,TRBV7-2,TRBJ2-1,CASSLEQGSYNEQFF,TGTGCCAGCAGCTTAGAACAGGGCTCCTACAATGAGCAGTTCTTC
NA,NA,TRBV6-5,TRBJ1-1,CASRKRAYTEAFF,TGTGCCAGCAGGAAGCGGGCGTACACTGAAGCTTTCTTT
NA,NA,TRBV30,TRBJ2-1,CAWSIDSYNEQFF,TGTGCCTGGAGTATTGACTCTTACAATGAGCAGTTCTTC
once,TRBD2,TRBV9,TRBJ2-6,CASSVRGDSGANVLTF,TGTGCCAGCAGCGTTCGGGGGGACTCTGGGGCCAACGTCCTGACTTTC
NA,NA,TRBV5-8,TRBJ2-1,CASSGGDWNEQFF,TGTGCCAGCAGCGGGGGAGACTGGAATGAGCAGTTCTTC
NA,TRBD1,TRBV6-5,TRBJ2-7,CASSRDRVGEQYF,TGTGCCAGCAGCCGGGACAGGGTCGGCGAGCAGTACTTC
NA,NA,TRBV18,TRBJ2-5,CASSLLGETQYF,TGTGCCAGCTCCCTCCTCGGGGAGACCCAGTACTTC
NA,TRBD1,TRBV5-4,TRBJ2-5,CASRPRGQLQETQYF,TGTGCCAGCAGGCCTAGGGGACAGTTGCAAGAGACCCAGTACTTC
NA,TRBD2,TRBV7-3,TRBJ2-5,CASSFTPAARGAGETQYF,TGTGCCAGCAGCTTTACCCCGGCAGCGCGGGGGGCAGGGGAGACCCAGTACTTC
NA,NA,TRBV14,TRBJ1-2,CASSQGSGRGGYGYTF,TGTGCCAGCAGCCAAGGATCTGGGAGAGGGGGCTATGGCTACACCTTC
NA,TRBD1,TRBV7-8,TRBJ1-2,CASSQTGRGYGYTF,TGTGCCAGCAGCCAGACAGGGAGGGGCTATGGCTACACCTTC
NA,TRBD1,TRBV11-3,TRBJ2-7,CASSLAAGGHEQYF,TGTGCCAGCAGCTTGGCCGCAGGGGGACACGAGCAGTACTTC
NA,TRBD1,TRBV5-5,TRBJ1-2,CASTERGQGAGGYTF,TGTGCCAGCACAGAGAGGGGACAGGGGGCGGGCGGCTACACCTTC
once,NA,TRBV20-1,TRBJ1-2,CSALVGLGYTF,TGCAGTGCTCTGGTGGGGTTAGGCTACACCTTC